The source of this T cell receptor (beta chain) is a study of T-cell reconstitution after alpha-beta-depleted transplantation in children. During its preparation, the TCRbeta library received unique molecular identifiers. TCRdb analysed the PCR reads with MiXCR anew, one entry per CDR3 protein. The sample records just under 350,000 distinct CDR3 sequences, around 16% being singletons. Germline CDR1 reads SGHTA; CDR2 reads FQGTGA. V was clipped by 2 bases and J by 6 bases; unmatched bases: 12. The CDR3 contains 17 residues. This clonotype was counted only a few times. This sample comprised PBMCs, mostly from graft donor cells, obtained 360 days after TCRalphabeta/CD19-depleted stem cell transplant. This clonotype was obtained from a male patient aged 2-15 years who had a stem cell transplant for acute lymphoblastic leukemia, so the T cells may come from the graft donor. V is TRBV7-3 and J is TRBJ2-3; 9 bases are shared with TRBD2. CDR3 coding DNA: TGTGCCAGCAGCTTAGGCGCCGGGACTAGCCCTCTGGATACGCAGTATTTT. It encodes CASSLGAGTSPLDTQYF. The full variable domain, in which reference TRBV7-3 and TRBJ2-3 provide the parts outside the CDR3, is GAGVSQTPSNKVTEKGKYVELRCDPISGHTALYWYRQSLGQGPEFLIYFQGTGAADDSGLPNDRFFAVRPEGSVSTLKIQRTERGDSAVYLCASSLGAGTSPLDTQYFGPGTRLTVL.